This TCR beta chain stems from a study of monozygotic twins with inflammatory bowel disease. Germline lookup yields CDR1 MNHEY and CDR2 SVGEGT. The CDR3 has 15 amino acids. Overall study findings and caveats: Those with IBD had lower TCRbeta diversity (inverse Simpson) than their healthy co-twins did.

Total RNA input per TCR library was 3,500 to 4,500 ng. For both chains, the TCRalpha and TCRbeta cDNA went through two nested PCRs of about 15 and 9 cycles. TCRdb reanalyzed the 5' RACE reads and collapses them to one entry per CDR3 protein, without DNA. The sample totals under 350,000 distinct CDR3 sequences. On this clonotype: Its antigen is undetermined.

The sample consisted of blood. The chain joins TRBV6-2 or TRBV6-3 to TRBJ2-1. The TCR was taken from a human donor with ulcerative colitis or Crohn's disease, or a healthy co-twin of an affected twin (not recorded which). The CDR3 sequence is CASSDISSSYNEQFF.